Following are 5 T cell receptor beta chains from one sample sequenced in a study of T-cell reconstitution after alpha-beta-depleted transplantation in children. Preparation of the TCRbeta library involved a method that used unique molecular identifiers. TCRdb itself ran the PCR reads through MiXCR, one entry per CDR3 protein. Of about 500,000 distinct CDR3 sequences listed, 32% are singletons. Material: PBMCs from the stem cell graft donor, obtained from the stem cell graft. The origin of the receptors is a human donor who donated a stem cell graft to a child with aplastic anemia.

This clonotype has a handful of counts. V gene TRBV6-5 combines with J gene TRBJ1-1; no clear D. Germline CDR1 and CDR2: MNHEY and SVGAGI. This CDR3 has 14 amino acids. V was trimmed by 3 bases and J by 6 bases, leaving 14 bases between them. CDR3 DNA sequence: TGTGCCAGCAGTTATGTGGAGGGTAGTTCTGAAGCTTTCTTT. This gives the protein CASSYVEGSSEAFF.

This chain connects TRBV6-1 to TRBJ2-7, with 9 bases matching TRBD1. There are 15 residues in the CDR3. In germline, CDR1 is MNHNS, CDR2 SASEGT. The V gene end was trimmed by 4 bases and the J gene end by 3 bases; junction bases not matched to a gene: 7. The CDR3 bases are TGTGCCAGCAGTGGGACAGGGGCGAGGGACTACGAGCAGTACTTC. Translated: CASSGTGARDYEQYF.

This clonotype was detected a few times. The genes are TRBV29-1 and TRBJ2-3, with D possibly being TRBD2 (7 bases). V dropped 7 bases and J dropped 3 bases, with 20 bases sitting between them. The CDR3 totals 15 residues. Germline assignment: CDR1 SQVTM and CDR2 ANQGSEA. The CDR3 loop is CSARGIGGRTDTQYF. The CDR3 DNA follows: TGCAGCGCCCGGGGCATCGGGGGGCGGACAGATACGCAGTATTTT.

The CDR3 nucleotides are TGTGCCAGCAGCCGCGGGAGCCTTCCCCAGCATTTT. This gives the protein CASSRGSLPQHF. The gene calls are TRBV12-3 or TRBV12-4 and TRBJ1-5; D not certain. Trimming shortened V by 6 bases and J by 10 bases, and 13 bases separated the two germline ends. The CDR3 runs to 12 residues.

The rearrangement links TRBV6-5 to TRBJ2-7; 10 bases line up with TRBD1. Germline V gene data show CDR1 as MNHEY and CDR2 as SVGAGI. This CDR3 is 15 amino acids long. J lost 5 bases, V lost 4 bases, and 8 bases had no gene match. This CDR3 reads CASSSPGTGDNEQYF. The CDR3 DNA follows: TGTGCCAGCAGTTCCCCCGGGACAGGGGATAACGAGCAGTACTTC.